A single sample gave rise to the 25 T cell receptor beta chains below, sequenced in a study of Tregs in tolerant kidney transplant recipients. TCRdb keeps only in-frame clones here, not all; method: immunoSEQ multiplex PCR. The sample consists of roughly 250,000 clones, 84% of them appearing once. Sequenced material: CD4+ T cells from blood. The origin of the receptors is a human donor in good health.

The chain carries TRBV5-1 and TRBJ2-1; D may correspond to TRBD1 or TRBD2 (5 bases each). Germline V gene data show CDR1 as SGHRS and CDR2 as YFSETQ. V lost 4 bases, J lost 2 bases, and 13 bases lay in between. The CDR3 is 15 residues long. The CDR3 coding sequence is TGCGCCAGCAGCCCTAGGGACGGGACCTACAATGAGCAGTTCTTC. Translating it yields CASSPRDGTYNEQFF.

The chain carries TRBV7-6 and TRBJ1-2; 9 positions match TRBD1. Germline CDR1 is SGHVS and CDR2 is FNYEAQ. The CDR3 totals 13 residues. V lost 4 bases and J lost 5; bases outside the gene matches: 2. The CDR3 reads CASSSGQGYGYTF. The DNA for the CDR3 is TGTGCCAGCAGCTCGGGACAGGGATATGGCTACACCTTC. Full variable domain (missing parts from reference TRBV7-6 and TRBJ1-2): GAGVSQSPRYKVTKRGQDVALRCDPISGHVSLYWYRQALGQGPEFLTYFNYEAQQDKSGLPNDRFSAERPEGSISTLTIQRTEQRDSAMYRCASSSGQGYGYTFGSGTRLTVV.

The CDR3 sequence: CASSARSSGGRSGANVLTF. CDR3 bases: TGTGCCAGCAGCGCTAGGTCTTCCGGGGGTCGATCTGGGGCCAACGTCCTGACTTTC. V and J are TRBV7-2 and TRBJ2-6, with a weak D call TRBD2 (6 bases). The ends were cut back, 5 bases at V and 1 base at J, with 21 bases in the middle. This CDR3 has 19 amino acids. Germline CDR1 is SGHTA and CDR2 is FQGNSA.

The chain has TRBV5-6 and TRBJ2-7; D is possibly TRBD1 (6 bases). Germline assignment: CDR1 SGHDT and CDR2 YYEEEE. This CDR3 contains 14 residues. Trimming cost V 0 bases and J 6 bases, with 13 bases left between them. This chain's CDR3 is CASSLGTALLEQYF. The CDR3 DNA is TGTGCCAGCAGCTTGGGGACAGCTCTCCTCGAGCAGTACTTC.

A single count supports this clone. V is TRBV30 and J is TRBJ2-1, with no clear D. The germline V and J ends were trimmed by 1 base and 4 bases, with 2 bases remaining between them. Germline V CDR1 and CDR2: GTSNPN, SVGIG (reference sequence). This CDR3 is 11 amino acids long. CDR3 DNA sequence: TGTGCCTGGAGTGAGTACAATGAGCAGTTCTTC. Its protein product is CAWSEYNEQFF.

CDR3 sequence: CASRSKGLNEKLFF. The CDR3 coding sequence is TGTGCCAGCAGAAGCAAGGGTCTGAATGAAAAACTGTTTTTT. The V gene is TRBV25-1, the J gene TRBJ1-4; no firm D call. The CDR3 is 14 amino acids. Between the trimmed V and J ends, which lost 6 bases and 5 bases, there was a span of 13 bases. Germline V gene lookup returns CDR1 MGHDK and CDR2 SYGVNS.

This clone was observed a handful of times. The chain recombines TRBV6-5 with TRBJ1-3; TRBD1 agrees at 8 bases. This CDR3 spans 16 amino acids. Trimming took 4 bases from V and 0 from J; bases not matched to a gene: 5. Germline V lookup: CDR1 MNHEY, CDR2 SVGAGI. The CDR3 DNA follows: TGTGCCAGCAGTTTAGACAGGGGAGGCTCTGGAAACACCATATATTTT. This translates into CASSLDRGGSGNTIYF.

The chain joins TRBV4-1 to TRBJ2-1; 10 nucleotides line up with TRBD1. The germline V gene encodes CDR1 MGHRA and CDR2 YSYEKL. This CDR3 spans 15 amino acids. Losses at the gene ends were 4 bases for V and 2 bases for J; bases not matched to a gene: 2. In DNA form, the CDR3 reads TGCGCCAGCAGCCCGGGACAGGGGACCTACAATGAGCAGTTCTTC. Amino acid sequence: CASSPGQGTYNEQFF.

The chain couples TRBV7-9 to TRBJ2-5; TRBD2 matches at 8 bases. The J segment lost 4 bases and the V segment lost 3 bases, leaving 4 bases of the junction unmatched. The CDR3 length is 14 residues. CDR1 and CDR2 (germline): SEHNR, FQNEAQ (reference sequence). CDR3 coding DNA: TGTGCCAGCAGCTTGACAGCGGGGGTAGAGACCCAGTACTTC. This gives the protein CASSLTAGVETQYF. Full variable domain (missing parts from reference TRBV7-9 and TRBJ2-5): DTGVSQNPRHKITKRGQNVTFRCDPISEHNRLYWYRQTLGQGPEFLTYFQNEAQLEKSRLLSDRFSAERPKGSFSTLEIQRTEQGDSAMYLCASSLTAGVETQYFGPGTRLLVL.

The genes are TRBV5-1 and TRBJ2-5; D uncertain. V dropped 0 bases and J dropped 1 base, with 7 bases sitting between them. Germline loops: CDR1 SGHRS, CDR2 YFSETQ. The CDR3 spans 14 residues. CDR3 in amino acids: CASSLVGSQETQYF. In DNA form, the CDR3 reads TGCGCCAGCAGCTTGGTCGGTTCCCAAGAGACCCAGTACTTC.

The chain has TRBV4-1 and TRBJ1-5; D unclear. Germline CDR1 and CDR2: MGHRA and YSYEKL. CDR3 size: 13 residues. V lost 0 bases to trimming and J lost 2 bases, with 2 bases between them. The CDR3 region is CASSQERNQPQHF. Here the CDR3 DNA reads TGCGCCAGCAGCCAAGAGCGCAATCAGCCCCAGCATTTT.

The chain has TRBV11-2 and TRBJ2-5, with a tentative D call TRBD2 (5 bases). TRBJ2-7 matches the DNA end more closely, so the J call is doubtful. The germline V gene encodes CDR1 SGHAT and CDR2 FQNNGV. This CDR3 comprises 14 residues. The CDR3 protein is CASSLDTGTYEQYF. CDR3 DNA sequence: TGTGCCAGCAGCTTAGATACGGGAACCTACGAGCAGTACTTC.

The V call is TRBV18, the J call TRBJ2-2, with 9 nucleotides matching TRBD2. CDR1 is KGHSH and CDR2 is LQKENI in the germline V gene. The CDR3 runs 16 residues. Trimming took 3 bases from V and 1 from J; bases not matched to a gene: 3. DNA for the CDR3: TGTGCCAGCTCACCGGGACTAGCCCAGAACACCGGGGAGCTGTTTTTT. It yields the protein CASSPGLAQNTGELFF. The whole variable domain, filled in from reference TRBV18 and TRBJ2-2, reads NAGVMQNPRHLVRRRGQEARLRCSPMKGHSHVYWYRQLPEEGLKFMVYLQKENIIDESGMPKERFSAEFPKEGPSILRIQQVVRGDSAAYFCASSPGLAQNTGELFFGEGSRLTVL.

A single count supports this clone. The CDR3 DNA sequence: TGTGCCAGCAGGGTGAGATCCGGGGGGCCTCTGACGGATACGCAGTATTTT. Its protein product is CASRVRSGGPLTDTQYF. The chain links TRBV2 to TRBJ2-3, with a possible D match to TRBD2 (7 bases). The V and J ends lost 6 bases and 6 bases respectively, with 25 bases between them. CDR3 length equals 17 residues. Germline assignment: CDR1 SNHLY and CDR2 FYNNEI. Full variable domain (remainder filled in from reference TRBV2 and TRBJ2-3): EPEVTQTPSHQVTQMGQEVILRCVPISNHLYFYWYRQILGQKVEFLVSFYNNEISEKSEIFDDQFSVERPDGSNFTLKIRSTKLEDSAMYFCASRVRSGGPLTDTQYFGPGTRLTVL.

DNA for the CDR3: TGCGCCAGCAGCCAAGATAAGGGGGCCAGCTATGGCTACACCTTC. Amino acid sequence: CASSQDKGASYGYTF. The V and J genes are TRBV4-1 and TRBJ1-2, with 7 bases fitting TRBD1. Germline V gene data show CDR1 as MGHRA and CDR2 as YSYEKL. The trim removed 0 bases at V and 4 bases at J, leaving 5 bases unmatched. The CDR3 has 15 amino acids.

The chain links TRBV9 to TRBJ2-3; D is ambiguous. V was clipped by 4 bases and J by 4 bases, with 7 bases between them. CDR3 size: 12 residues. The germline V gene encodes CDR1 SGDLS and CDR2 YYNGEE. Here the CDR3 reads CASSPHPDTQYF. DNA of the CDR3: TGTGCCAGCAGCCCCCATCCAGATACGCAGTATTTT.

This chain joins TRBV5-1 and TRBJ1-6; 12 bases are a match to TRBD1. The germline CDR1 and CDR2 sequences are SGHRS and YFSETQ. V trimming: 7 bases; J trimming: 9 bases; junction bases outside the gene matches: 8. This CDR3 is built from 15 residues. CDR3 DNA sequence: TGCGCCAGCGGGATGGGGGGACAGGGGGCTTCACCCCTCCACTTT. It is translated as CASGMGGQGASPLHF.

V gene TRBV7-2 combines with J gene TRBJ2-2; 7 bases align to TRBD2. The germline V gene encodes CDR1 SGHTA and CDR2 FQGNSA. The CDR3 extends over 15 amino acids. The V gene end was trimmed by 5 bases and the J gene end by 5 bases; junction bases not matched to a gene: 8. The CDR3 region is CASSKASGTTGELFF. CDR3 nucleotide sequence: TGTGCCAGCAGCAAAGCTAGCGGAACTACCGGGGAGCTGTTTTTT.

The CDR3 DNA follows: TGTGCCAGCAGTGGGACGTGGGGGGACGCATCCGGGGCCAACGTCCTGACTTTC. Residues: CASSGTWGDASGANVLTF. V is TRBV6-1 and J is TRBJ2-6; possible D gene TRBD2, 6 bases. Trimming took 4 bases from V and 4 from J, leaving 20 bases between them. The germline gives CDR1 MNHNS, CDR2 SASEGT. The CDR3 runs to 18 residues.

V gene TRBV11-2 combines with J gene TRBJ1-3; D gene uncertain. CDR1 SGHAT and CDR2 FQNNGV come from the germline V gene. The V and J ends lost 5 bases and 3 bases respectively, with 17 bases between them. The CDR3 totals 16 residues. The CDR3 sequence: CASSVAVKGGGNTIYF. The CDR3 coding sequence is TGTGCCAGCAGCGTAGCCGTGAAGGGAGGTGGAAACACCATATATTTT.

V gene TRBV5-4 combines with J gene TRBJ2-1; the D is unclear. This CDR3 is 14 amino acids long. Trimming removed 4 bases from V and 9 bases from J, with 17 bases in between. Germline V lookup: CDR1 SGHNT, CDR2 YYREEE (reference sequence). The CDR3: CASSLRVLSTEQFF. The CDR3 DNA sequence: TGTGCCAGCAGCCTCCGGGTCCTCTCCACTGAGCAGTTCTTC.

The chain links TRBV7-3 to TRBJ2-1, with a possible D match to TRBD2 (6 bases). The V gene lost 2 bases and the J gene lost 7 bases, with 9 bases spanning the gap. Germline-derived CDR1 and CDR2 are SGHTA and FQGTGA. This CDR3 comprises 13 residues. The CDR3 loop is CASSLGTENEQFF. CDR3 DNA sequence: TGTGCCAGCAGCTTAGGGACTGAGAATGAGCAGTTCTTC.

This clone appeared a single time. The J gene is TRBJ2-7, the V gene TRBV11-1; D possibly corresponds to TRBD1 (5 bases). V gave up 5 bases and J gave up 6 bases, with 14 bases separating them. The CDR3 consists of 13 residues. Germline values: CDR1 SGHAT, CDR2 FQDESV (reference sequence). CDR3 nucleotides: TGTGCCAGCAGCAAGGACGGACACTGCGAGCAGTACTTC. Its protein is CASSKDGHCEQYF.

This chain connects TRBV19 to TRBJ1-1, with 7 bases aligning to TRBD1. The germline CDR1 and CDR2 sequences are LNHDA and SQIVND (reference sequence). Germline trimming cut 6 bases from V and 4 bases from J; bases unmatched to any gene: 5. The CDR3 extends over 13 amino acids. The CDR3 sequence: CASSRDRVTEAFF. CDR3 bases: TGTGCCAGTAGCCGCGACAGGGTCACTGAAGCTTTCTTT. Full variable domain (missing parts from reference TRBV19 and TRBJ1-1): DGGITQSPKYLFRKEGQNVTLSCEQNLNHDAMYWYRQDPGQGLRLIYYSQIVNDFQKGDIAEGYSVSREKKESFPLTVTSAQKNPTAFYLCASSRDRVTEAFFGQGTRLTVV.

J is TRBJ2-2 and V is TRBV5-3, with TRBD2 matching 10 bases. TRBV5-3 is placed among ORFs of uncertain function. This CDR3 comprises 17 residues. Germline trimming cut 1 base from V and 7 bases from J; bases unmatched to any gene: 10. The CDR3 here is CARSLPFLAGADGELFF. In nucleotides, the CDR3 is TGTGCCAGAAGCTTGCCGTTCCTAGCGGGGGCAGACGGGGAGCTGTTTTTT.